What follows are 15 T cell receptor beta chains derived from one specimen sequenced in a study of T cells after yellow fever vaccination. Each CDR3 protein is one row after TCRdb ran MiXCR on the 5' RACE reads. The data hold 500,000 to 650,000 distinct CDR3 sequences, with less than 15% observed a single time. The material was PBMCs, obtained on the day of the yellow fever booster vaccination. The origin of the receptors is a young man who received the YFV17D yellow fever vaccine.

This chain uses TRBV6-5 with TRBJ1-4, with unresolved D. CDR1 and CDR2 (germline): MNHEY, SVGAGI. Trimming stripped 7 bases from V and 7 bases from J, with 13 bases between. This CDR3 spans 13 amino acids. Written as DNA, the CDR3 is TGTGCCAGCAAGTTGGGTCTAGGTGAAAAACTGTTTTTT. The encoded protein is CASKLGLGEKLFF.

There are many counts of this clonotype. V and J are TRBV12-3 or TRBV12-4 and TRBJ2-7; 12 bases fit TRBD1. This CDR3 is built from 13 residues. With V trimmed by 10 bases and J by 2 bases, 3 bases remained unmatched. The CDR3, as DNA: TGTGCCACAGGGACAGGGGGCCCCTACGAGCAGTACTTC. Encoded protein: CATGTGGPYEQYF.

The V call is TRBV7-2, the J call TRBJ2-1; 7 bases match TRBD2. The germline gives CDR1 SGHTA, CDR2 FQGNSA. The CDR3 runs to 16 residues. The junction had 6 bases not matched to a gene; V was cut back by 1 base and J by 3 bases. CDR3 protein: CASSLGAGESYNEQFF. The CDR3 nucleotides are TGTGCCAGCAGCTTAGGGGCGGGAGAGAGCTACAATGAGCAGTTCTTC.

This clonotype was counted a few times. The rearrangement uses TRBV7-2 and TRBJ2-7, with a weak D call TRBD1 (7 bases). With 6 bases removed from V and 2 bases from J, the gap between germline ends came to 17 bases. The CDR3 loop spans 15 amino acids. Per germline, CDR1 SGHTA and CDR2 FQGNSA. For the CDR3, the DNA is TGTGCCAGCAGACAAATTGCAGGGGGGCCCTACGAGCAGTACTTC. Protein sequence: CASRQIAGGPYEQYF.

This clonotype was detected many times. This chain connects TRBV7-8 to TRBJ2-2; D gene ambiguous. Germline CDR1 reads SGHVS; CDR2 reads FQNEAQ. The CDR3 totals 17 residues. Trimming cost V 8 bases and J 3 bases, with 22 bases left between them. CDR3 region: CASGRWAGNRYTGELFF. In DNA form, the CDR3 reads TGTGCCAGCGGCCGCTGGGCTGGCAATAGATACACCGGGGAGCTGTTTTTT.

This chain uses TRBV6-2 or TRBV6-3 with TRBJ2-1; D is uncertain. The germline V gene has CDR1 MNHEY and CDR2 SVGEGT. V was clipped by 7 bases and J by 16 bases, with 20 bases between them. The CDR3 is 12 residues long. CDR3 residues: CASTPGGSERFF. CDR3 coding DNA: TGTGCCAGCACCCCTGGCGGTAGTGAAAGATTCTTC.

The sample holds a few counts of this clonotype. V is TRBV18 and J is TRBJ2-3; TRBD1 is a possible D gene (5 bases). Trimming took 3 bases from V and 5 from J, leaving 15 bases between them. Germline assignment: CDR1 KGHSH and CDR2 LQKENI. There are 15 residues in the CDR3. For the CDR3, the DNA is TGTGCCAGCTCACCCCAGGGTATGGGGTTAGATACGCAGTATTTT. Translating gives CASSPQGMGLDTQYF.

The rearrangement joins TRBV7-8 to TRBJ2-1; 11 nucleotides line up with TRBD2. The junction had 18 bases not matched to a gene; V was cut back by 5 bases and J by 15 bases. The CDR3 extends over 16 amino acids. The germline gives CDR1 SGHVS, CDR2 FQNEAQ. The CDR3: CASSPRSTSGNRRPFF. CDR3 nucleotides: TGTGCCAGCAGCCCACGCTCGACTAGCGGGAACCGCCGCCCGTTCTTC. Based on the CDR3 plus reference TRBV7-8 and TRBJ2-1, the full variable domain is GAGVSQSPRYKVAKRGQDVALRCDPISGHVSLFWYQQALGQGPEFLTYFQNEAQLDKSGLPSDRFFAERPEGSVSTLKIQRTQQEDSAVYLCASSPRSTSGNRRPFFGPGTRLTVL.

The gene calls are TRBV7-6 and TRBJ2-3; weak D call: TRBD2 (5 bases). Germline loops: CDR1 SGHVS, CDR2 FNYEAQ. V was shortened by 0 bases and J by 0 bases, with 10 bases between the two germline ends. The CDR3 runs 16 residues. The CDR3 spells CASSLAGISSTDTQYF. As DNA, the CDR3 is TGTGCCAGCAGCTTAGCCGGGATATCTAGCACAGATACGCAGTATTTT.

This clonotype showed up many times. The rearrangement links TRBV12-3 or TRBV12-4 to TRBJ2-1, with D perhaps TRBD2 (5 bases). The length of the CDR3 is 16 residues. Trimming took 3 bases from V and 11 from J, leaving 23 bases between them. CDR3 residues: CASSFPSGSGARKQFF. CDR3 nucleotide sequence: TGTGCCAGCAGTTTCCCCTCGGGGAGCGGTGCCCGGAAGCAGTTCTTC.

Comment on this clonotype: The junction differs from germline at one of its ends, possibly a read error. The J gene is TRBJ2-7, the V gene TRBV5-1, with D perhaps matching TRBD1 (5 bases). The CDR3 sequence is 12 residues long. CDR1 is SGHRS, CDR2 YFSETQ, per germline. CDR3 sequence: CVSAPTDYEQYF. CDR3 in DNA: TGCGTCAGCGCCCCGACAGACTACGAGCAGTACTTC.

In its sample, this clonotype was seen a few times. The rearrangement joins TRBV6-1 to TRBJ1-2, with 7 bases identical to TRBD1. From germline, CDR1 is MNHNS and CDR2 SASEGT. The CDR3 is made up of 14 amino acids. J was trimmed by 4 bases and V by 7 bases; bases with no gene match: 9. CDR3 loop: CASTSQGIFYGYTF. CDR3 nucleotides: TGTGCCAGCACCTCACAGGGGATCTTCTATGGCTACACCTTC.

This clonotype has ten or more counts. The CDR3 region has the DNA TGTGCCAGCAGCCTAACGACAGGAGGGGGCATAGAGACCCAGTACTTC. Protein sequence: CASSLTTGGGIETQYF. The rearrangement links TRBV5-5 to TRBJ2-5; D is perhaps TRBD1 (7 bases). Looked up from germline, CDR1 is SGHKS and CDR2 is YYEKEE (reference sequence). Trimming removed 4 bases from V and 4 bases from J, with 20 bases in between. The CDR3 is 16 residues long.

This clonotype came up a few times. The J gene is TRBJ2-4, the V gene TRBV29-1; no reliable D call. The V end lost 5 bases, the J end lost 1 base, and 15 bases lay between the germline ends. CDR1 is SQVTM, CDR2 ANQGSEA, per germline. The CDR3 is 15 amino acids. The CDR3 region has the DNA TGCAGCGTTAGAAGTCCTCCCCTGGCCAAAAACATTCAGTACTTC. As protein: CSVRSPPLAKNIQYF.

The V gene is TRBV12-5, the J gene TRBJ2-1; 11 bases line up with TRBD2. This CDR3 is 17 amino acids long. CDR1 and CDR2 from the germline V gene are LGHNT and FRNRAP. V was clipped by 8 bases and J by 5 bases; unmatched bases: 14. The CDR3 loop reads CASTFIAGGPENNEQFF. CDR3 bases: TGTGCTAGTACTTTTATAGCGGGAGGGCCCGAAAACAATGAGCAGTTCTTC.